Included here is one T cell receptor beta chain sequence, with context. This entry is derived from a study of response to subunit inactivated influenza vaccine. TCRdb reprocessed the RT-PCR reads with MiXCR, giving one entry per CDR3 protein. The sample has about 650,000 distinct CDR3 sequences, around 16% seen once. Material: PBMCs from blood, obtained about 12 days after vaccination. The TCR comes from a man aged 50-60 years who received an inactivated influenza vaccine.

The CDR3 here is CAWSRQPEAFF. DNA for the CDR3: TGTGCCTGGAGCCGACAGCCCGAAGCTTTCTTT. This sequence joins TRBV30 and TRBJ1-1; possibly TRBD1 for D (5 bases). With 3 bases removed from V and 8 bases from J, the gap between germline ends came to 10 bases. Per the germline V gene, CDR1 is GTSNPN and CDR2 is SVGIG (reference sequence). This CDR3 spans 11 amino acids.